This TCR beta chain emerged from a study of T cell repertoires in cytomegalovirus infection. The overall study: Alongside well-studied HLA-B-restricted CMV epitopes, recently identified HLA-C-restricted CMV epitopes were also used.

Study-level findings and limits: Totalled public TCR beta family frequency picked out people who carried CMV plus the relevant HLA.

A few counts support this clonotype. Antigen specificity is unknown. TCRdb itself ran the reads through MiXCR, one entry per CDR3 protein. The table shows approximately 310,000 distinct CDR3 sequences, with about 25% occurring only once. The source is a human donor in good health (CMV status not recorded). Some clones in this sample may be carry-over from other donors' samples. This sample comprised cultured PBMCs, obtained from culture after CMV antigen stimulation.

In nucleotides, the CDR3 is TGTGCCAGCAGCCCCGGGACAGGGGAGTACTATGGCTACACCTTC. Residues: CASSPGTGEYYGYTF. V usage is TRBV7-3 and J usage is TRBJ1-2; 10 positions match TRBD1. Germline assignment: CDR1 SGHTA and CDR2 FQGTGA. The CDR3 contains 15 residues. V shed 5 bases, J shed 3 bases, and the junction held 6 bases outside the gene matches.